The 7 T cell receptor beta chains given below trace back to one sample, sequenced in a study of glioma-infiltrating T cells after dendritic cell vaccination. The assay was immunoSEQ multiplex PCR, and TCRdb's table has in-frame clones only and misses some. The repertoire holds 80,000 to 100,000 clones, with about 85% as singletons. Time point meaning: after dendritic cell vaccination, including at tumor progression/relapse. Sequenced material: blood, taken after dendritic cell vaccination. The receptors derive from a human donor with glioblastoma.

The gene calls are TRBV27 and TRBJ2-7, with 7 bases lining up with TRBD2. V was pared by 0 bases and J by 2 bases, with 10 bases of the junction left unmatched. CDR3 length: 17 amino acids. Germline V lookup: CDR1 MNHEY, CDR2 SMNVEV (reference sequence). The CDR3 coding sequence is TGTGCCAGCAGTTTATCACTCCCACTAGCGTCACCCTACGAGCAGTACTTC. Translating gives CASSLSLPLASPYEQYF.

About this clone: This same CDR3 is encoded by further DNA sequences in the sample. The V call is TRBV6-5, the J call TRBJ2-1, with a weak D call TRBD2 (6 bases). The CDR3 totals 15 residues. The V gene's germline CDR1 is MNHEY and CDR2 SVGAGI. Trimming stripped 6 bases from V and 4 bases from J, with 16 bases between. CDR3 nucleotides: TGTGCCAGCAGGTTAGTAGCGGCCTCTTACAATGAGCAGTTCTTC. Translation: CASRLVAASYNEQFF.

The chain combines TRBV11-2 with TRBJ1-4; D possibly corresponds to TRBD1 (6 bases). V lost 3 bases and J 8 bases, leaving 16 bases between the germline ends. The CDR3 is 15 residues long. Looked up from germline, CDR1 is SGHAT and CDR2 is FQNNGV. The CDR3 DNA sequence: TGTGCCAGCAGCTTGGGGACACCGAGCCGGGAAAAACTGTTTTTT. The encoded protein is CASSLGTPSREKLFF.

CDR3 protein: CASSPGLGYNEQFF. The DNA for the CDR3 is TGTGCCAGCAGCCCGGGACTAGGCTACAATGAGCAGTTCTTC. This rearrangement joins TRBV9 to TRBJ2-1; 8 nucleotides match TRBD2. The junction had 3 bases not matched to a gene; V was cut back by 4 bases and J by 3 bases. Germline CDR1 reads SGDLS; CDR2 reads YYNGEE. This CDR3 is 14 amino acids long. The full variable domain, completed using reference TRBV9 and TRBJ2-1, is DSGVTQTPKHLITATGQRVTLRCSPRSGDLSVYWYQQSLDQGLQFLIQYYNGEERAKGNILERFSAQQFPDLHSELNLSSLELGDSALYFCASSPGLGYNEQFFGPGTRLTVL.

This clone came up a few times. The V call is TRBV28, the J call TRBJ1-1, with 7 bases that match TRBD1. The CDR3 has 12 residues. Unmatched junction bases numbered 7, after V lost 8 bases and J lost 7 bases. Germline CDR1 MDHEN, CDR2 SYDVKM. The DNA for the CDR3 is TGTGCCAGCTCAGGGGGAGGCCTTGAAGCTTTCTTT. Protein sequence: CASSGGGLEAFF.

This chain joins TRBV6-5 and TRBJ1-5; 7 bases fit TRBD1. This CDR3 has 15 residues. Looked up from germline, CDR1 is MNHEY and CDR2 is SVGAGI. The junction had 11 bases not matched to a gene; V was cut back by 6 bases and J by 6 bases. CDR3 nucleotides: TGTGCCAGCAGCAACGCCAGGGGGAGTGGTCAGCCCCAGCATTTT. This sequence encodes CASSNARGSGQPQHF.

In DNA, the CDR3 is TGTGCCAGCAGCTTGAAGGGACAGGCTGGCTATGGCTACACCTTC. This sequence encodes CASSLKGQAGYGYTF. The V gene is TRBV5-6, the J gene TRBJ1-2; 8 nucleotides match TRBD1. Germline V lookup: CDR1 SGHDT, CDR2 YYEEEE. Unmatched junction bases numbered 6, after V lost 1 base and J lost 4 bases. The CDR3 has 15 amino acids.